This T cell receptor (beta chain) was sequenced during a study of shared clonotypes between healthy human individuals. The CDR3 totals 12 residues. Per germline, CDR1 LNHDA and CDR2 SQIVND (reference sequence). V was shortened by 6 bases and J by 6 bases, with 11 bases between the two germline ends. As regards this clone: Antigen unknown.

Donors were healthy HIV-negative adults without recently reported acute infections or vaccinations. Some clones are missing from TCRdb's copy, which holds only in-frame ones; the method was immunoSEQ multiplex PCR. The table has 1.6 million or so clones, less than 99% seen once; the top ten hold about 0.34%. Study outcomes and limitations: Non-shared clonotypes displayed generation probabilities falling below those of clonotypes present in all four donors. Naive CD4 clonotype sharing across several donors was about 5%. Compared with memory subsets, naive subsets generally had larger estimated richness.

Material: naive CD4+ T cells sorted from blood. As for subset: CD45RA+ positively selected. This clonotype was sampled from a man younger than 40 in good health. The chain combines TRBV19 with TRBJ2-5; TRBD2 is a possible D gene (6 bases). The CDR3 is CASSQSGQTQYF. DNA of the CDR3: TGTGCCAGTAGCCAGAGCGGGCAGACCCAGTACTTC.